The clone carrying this T cell receptor (beta chain) was found a few times. As yet, its antigen is unknown. The data were obtained in a study of T cell repertoires in cytomegalovirus infection. Study at large: Signatures in public TCR beta sequences pointed to both CMV infection and matching HLA type.

V gave up 3 bases and J gave up 5 bases, with 14 bases separating them. Germline V lookup: CDR1 MDHEN, CDR2 SYDVKM. The CDR3 loop spans 15 amino acids. TCRdb called the reads again in MiXCR, with one record for every CDR3 protein. The data contain under 300,000 distinct CDR3 sequences, about 12% of them seen just once; the ten biggest clones take up 1.5% to 2%. The study, taken as a whole, reports: CMV-specific HLA-C-restricted TCR beta clonotypes dominated the ex vivo response. People with CMV and the relevant HLA were identified by cumulative public TCR beta family frequency.

This rearrangement joins TRBV28 to TRBJ1-5; possible D gene TRBD1, 5 bases. The sample consisted of PBMCs. This TCR was recovered from a human donor in good health (CMV status not recorded). Some clones in this sample may be carry-over from other donors' samples. CDR3 sequence (DNA): TGTGCCAGCAGTTTTCGGACACCAGATTATCAGCCCCAGCATTTT. As protein: CASSFRTPDYQPQHF.